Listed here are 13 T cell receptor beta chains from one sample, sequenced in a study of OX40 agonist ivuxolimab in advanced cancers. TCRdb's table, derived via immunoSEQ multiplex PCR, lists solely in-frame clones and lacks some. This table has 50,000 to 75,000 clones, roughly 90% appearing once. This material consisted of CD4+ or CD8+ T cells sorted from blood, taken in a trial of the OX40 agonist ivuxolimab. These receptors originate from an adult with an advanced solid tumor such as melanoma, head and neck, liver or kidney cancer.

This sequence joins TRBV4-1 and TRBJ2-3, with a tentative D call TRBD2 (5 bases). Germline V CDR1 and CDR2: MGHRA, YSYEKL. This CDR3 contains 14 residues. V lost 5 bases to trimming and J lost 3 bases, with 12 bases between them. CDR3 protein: CASSGQRETDTQYF. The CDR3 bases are TGCGCCAGCAGCGGCCAGAGGGAGACAGATACGCAGTATTTT.

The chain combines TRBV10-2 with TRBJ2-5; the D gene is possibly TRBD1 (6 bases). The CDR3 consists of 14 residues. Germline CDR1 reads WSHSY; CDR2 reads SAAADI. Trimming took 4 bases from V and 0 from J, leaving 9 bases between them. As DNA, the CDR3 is TGCGCCAGCAGTGGGACAGAATACCAAGAGACCCAGTACTTC. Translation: CASSGTEYQETQYF.

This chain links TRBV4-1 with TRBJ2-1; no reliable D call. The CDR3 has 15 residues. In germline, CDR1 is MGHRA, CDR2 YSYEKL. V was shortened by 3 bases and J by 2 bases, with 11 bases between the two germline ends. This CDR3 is CASSQTYNPYNEQFF. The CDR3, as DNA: TGCGCCAGCAGCCAGACCTACAATCCCTACAATGAGCAGTTCTTC.

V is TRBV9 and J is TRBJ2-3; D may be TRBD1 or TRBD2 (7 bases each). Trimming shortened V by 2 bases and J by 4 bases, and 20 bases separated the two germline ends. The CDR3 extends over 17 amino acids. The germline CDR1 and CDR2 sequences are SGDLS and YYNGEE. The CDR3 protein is CASSVPRGGLDADTQYF. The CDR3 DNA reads TGTGCCAGCAGCGTCCCCAGGGGGGGACTGGACGCAGATACGCAGTATTTT. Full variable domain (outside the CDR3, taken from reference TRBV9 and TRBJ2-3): DSGVTQTPKHLITATGQRVTLRCSPRSGDLSVYWYQQSLDQGLQFLIQYYNGEERAKGNILERFSAQQFPDLHSELNLSSLELGDSALYFCASSVPRGGLDADTQYFGPGTRLTVL.

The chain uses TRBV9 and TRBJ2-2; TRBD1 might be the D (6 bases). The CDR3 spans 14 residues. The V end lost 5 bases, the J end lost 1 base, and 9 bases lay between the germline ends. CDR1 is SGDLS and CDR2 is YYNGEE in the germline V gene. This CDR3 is CASSLGGNTGELFF. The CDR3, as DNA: TGTGCCAGCAGTTTAGGGGGGAACACCGGGGAGCTGTTTTTT. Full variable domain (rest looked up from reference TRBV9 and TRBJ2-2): DSGVTQTPKHLITATGQRVTLRCSPRSGDLSVYWYQQSLDQGLQFLIQYYNGEERAKGNILERFSAQQFPDLHSELNLSSLELGDSALYFCASSLGGNTGELFFGEGSRLTVL.

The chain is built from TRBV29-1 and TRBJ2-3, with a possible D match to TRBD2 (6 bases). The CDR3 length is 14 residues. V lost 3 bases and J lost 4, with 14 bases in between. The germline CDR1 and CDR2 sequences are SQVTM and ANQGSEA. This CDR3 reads CSVEGLTVPDTQYF. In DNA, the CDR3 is TGCAGCGTTGAGGGACTCACTGTCCCAGATACGCAGTATTTT.

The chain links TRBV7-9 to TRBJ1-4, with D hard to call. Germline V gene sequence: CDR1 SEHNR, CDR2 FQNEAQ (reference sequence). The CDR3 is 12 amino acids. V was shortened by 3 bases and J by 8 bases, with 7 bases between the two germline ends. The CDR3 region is CASSLVGEKLFF. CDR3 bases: TGTGCCAGCAGCTTGGTCGGCGAAAAACTGTTTTTT. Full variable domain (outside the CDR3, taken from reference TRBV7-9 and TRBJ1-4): DTGVSQNPRHKITKRGQNVTFRCDPISEHNRLYWYRQTLGQGPEFLTYFQNEAQLEKSRLLSDRFSAERPKGSFSTLEIQRTEQGDSAMYLCASSLVGEKLFFGSGTQLSVL.

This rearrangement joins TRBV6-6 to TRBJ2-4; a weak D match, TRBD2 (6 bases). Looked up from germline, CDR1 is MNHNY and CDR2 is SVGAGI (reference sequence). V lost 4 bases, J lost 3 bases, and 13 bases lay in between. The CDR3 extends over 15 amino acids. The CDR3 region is CASSSPGEGKNIQYF. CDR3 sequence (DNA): TGTGCCAGCAGTTCCCCGGGGGAAGGCAAAAACATTCAGTACTTC.

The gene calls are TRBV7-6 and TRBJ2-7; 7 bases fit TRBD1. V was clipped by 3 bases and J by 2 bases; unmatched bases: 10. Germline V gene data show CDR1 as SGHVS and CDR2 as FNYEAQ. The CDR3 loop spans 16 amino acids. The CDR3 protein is CASSLVGTRGTYEQYF. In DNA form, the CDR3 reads TGTGCCAGCAGCTTGGTTGGGACCAGGGGGACCTACGAGCAGTACTTC.

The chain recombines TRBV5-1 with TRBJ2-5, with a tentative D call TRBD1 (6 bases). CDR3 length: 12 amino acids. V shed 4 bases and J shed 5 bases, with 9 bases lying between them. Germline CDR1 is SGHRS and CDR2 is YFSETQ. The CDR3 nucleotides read TGCGCCAGCAGCCATGACAGGGAGACCCAGTACTTC. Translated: CASSHDRETQYF.

The CDR3, as DNA: TGCGCCAGCAGCTTGTCACAGGGTTTTAGGGAGACCCAGTACTTC. Its translation: CASSLSQGFRETQYF. The chain joins TRBV5-1 to TRBJ2-5, with D perhaps matching TRBD1 (6 bases). Germline V CDR1 and CDR2: SGHRS, YFSETQ. V was trimmed by 1 base and J by 5 bases, leaving 15 bases between them. This CDR3 contains 15 residues.

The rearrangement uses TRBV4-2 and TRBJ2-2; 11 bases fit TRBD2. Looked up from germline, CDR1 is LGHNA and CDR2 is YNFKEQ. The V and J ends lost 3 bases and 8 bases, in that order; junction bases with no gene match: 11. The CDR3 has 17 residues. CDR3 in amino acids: CASSQNSGRAFNGELFF. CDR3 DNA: TGTGCCAGCAGCCAGAATAGCGGGAGGGCCTTCAATGGGGAGCTGTTTTTT.

CDR3 protein: CASSDSKGHNYGYTF. CDR3 nucleotide sequence: TGTGCCAGCAGCGATTCTAAGGGACATAACTATGGCTACACCTTC. The chain uses TRBV4-2 and TRBJ1-2, with D perhaps TRBD1 (6 bases). The CDR3 sequence is 15 residues long. Between the trimmed V and J ends, which lost 5 bases and 1 base, there was a span of 14 bases. Germline V gene sequence: CDR1 LGHNA, CDR2 YNFKEQ.